This T cell receptor (beta chain) derives from a study of cytomegalovirus exposure and HLA in healthy donors. Notes on the study in general: Relative to the approximately 680-donor mean, N-insertions were reportedly fewer in an Asian-associated ancestry cluster in a later analysis. Indistinguishable V segments, including TRBV6-2 and TRBV6-3, were excluded. TCR association rates varied by HLA locus in a later analysis, with DRB1 highest and HLA-C lowest.

The PCR made use of 60 Vbeta and 13 Jbeta primers. This table comes from immunoSEQ multiplex PCR, and its TCRdb copy is limited to in-frame clones, with some not included. The sample holds fewer than 85,000 clones, about four fifths seen once. The CDR3 extends over 13 amino acids. Germline lookup yields CDR1 SGHRS and CDR2 YFSETQ. V lost 0 bases and J 8 bases, leaving 11 bases between the germline ends. Points on this clone: Its specificity is not known.

V gene TRBV5-1 combines with J gene TRBJ1-2; D is perhaps TRBD1 (5 bases). The sequence was obtained from a man aged 40-50 years in good health and CMV-seronegative. The sequencing input was PBMCs. CDR3 residues: CASSLAMRDGYTF. The DNA of the CDR3 is TGCGCCAGCAGCTTGGCGATGCGGGACGGCTACACCTTC.